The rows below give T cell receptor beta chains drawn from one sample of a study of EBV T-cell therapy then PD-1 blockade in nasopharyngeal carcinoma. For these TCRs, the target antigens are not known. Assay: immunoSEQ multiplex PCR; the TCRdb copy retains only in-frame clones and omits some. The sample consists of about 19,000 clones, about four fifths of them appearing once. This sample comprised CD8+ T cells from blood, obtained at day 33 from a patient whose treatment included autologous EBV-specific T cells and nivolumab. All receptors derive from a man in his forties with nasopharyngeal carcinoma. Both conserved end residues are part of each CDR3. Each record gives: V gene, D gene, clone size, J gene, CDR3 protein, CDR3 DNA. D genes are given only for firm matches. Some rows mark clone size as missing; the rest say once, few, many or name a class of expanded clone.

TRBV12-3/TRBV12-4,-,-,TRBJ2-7,CASSLAHYEQYF,TGTGCCAGCAGTTTAGCGCACTACGAGCAGTACTTC
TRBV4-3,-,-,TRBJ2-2,CASSQEWVWTGELFF,TGCGCCAGCAGCCAAGAGTGGGTATGGACCGGGGAGCTGTTTTTT
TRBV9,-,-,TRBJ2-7,CASGGVYEQYF,TGTGCCAGCGGCGGGGTCTACGAGCAGTACTTC
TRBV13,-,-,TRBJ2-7,CASSLVVGEQYF,TGTGCCAGCAGCTTAGTGGTGGGCGAGCAGTACTTC
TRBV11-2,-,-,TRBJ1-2,CASSLTGTANYGYTF,TGTGCCAGCAGCCTGACAGGAACCGCTAACTATGGCTACACCTTC
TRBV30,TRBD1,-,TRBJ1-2,CAWNNLGGQGAPFYGYTF,TGTGCCTGGAATAATCTTGGGGGACAGGGGGCCCCGTTCTATGGCTACACCTTC
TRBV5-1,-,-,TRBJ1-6,CASRGEGWNSPLHF,TGCGCCAGCAGAGGAGAGGGCTGGAATTCACCCCTCCACTTT
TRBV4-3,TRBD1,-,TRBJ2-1,CASSQDWGEQGARLLHNEQFF,TGCGCCAGCAGCCAAGATTGGGGGGAACAGGGGGCAAGACTATTACACAATGAGCAGTTCTTC
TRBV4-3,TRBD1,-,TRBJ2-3,CASSQGTGGPDTQYF,TGCGCCAGCAGCCAGGGGACAGGGGGCCCAGATACGCAGTATTTT
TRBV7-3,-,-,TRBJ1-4,CASSLTAVGATNEKLFF,TGTGCCAGCAGCTTAACGGCTGTAGGGGCAACTAATGAAAAACTGTTTTTT
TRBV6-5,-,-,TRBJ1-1,CASRYPGSLHEAFF,TGTGCCAGCAGATATCCCGGGTCCCTCCATGAAGCTTTCTTT
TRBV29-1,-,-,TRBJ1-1,CSGGSEAFF,TGCAGCGGGGGCTCTGAAGCTTTCTTT
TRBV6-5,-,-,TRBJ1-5,CASNGVRWSNQPQHF,TGTGCCAGCAACGGAGTCAGATGGAGCAATCAGCCCCAGCATTTT
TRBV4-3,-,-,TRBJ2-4,CASSPQWGLGLAKNIQYF,TGCGCCAGCAGCCCTCAATGGGGGTTGGGCCTAGCCAAAAACATTCAGTACTTC
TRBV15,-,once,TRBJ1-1,CATSRGPRTEAFF,TGTGCCACCAGCAGAGGGCCGCGCACTGAAGCTTTCTTT
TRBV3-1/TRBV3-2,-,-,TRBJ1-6,CASSQERVGATNSPLHF,TGTGCCAGCAGCCAAGAAAGAGTAGGGGCGACCAATTCACCCCTCCACTTT
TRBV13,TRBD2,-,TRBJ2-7,CASSTSSAGESSYEQYF,TGTGCCAGCAGCACTAGCTCGGCGGGGGAGAGCTCCTACGAGCAGTACTTC
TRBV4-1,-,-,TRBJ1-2,CASSQDLLANYGYTF,TGCGCCAGCAGCCAAGATCTCCTAGCTAACTATGGCTACACCTTC
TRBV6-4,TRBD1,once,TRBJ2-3,CASSEADRVADTQYF,TGTGCCAGCAGTGAAGCGGACAGGGTAGCAGATACGCAGTATTTT
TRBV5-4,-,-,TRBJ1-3,CASSVSGTGNTIYF,TGTGCCAGCAGCGTTTCAGGGACCGGAAACACCATATATTTT
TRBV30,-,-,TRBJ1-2,CAWSGGFYGYTF,TGTGCCTGGAGTGGCGGATTCTATGGCTACACCTTC
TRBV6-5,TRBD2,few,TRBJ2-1,CASSLTSGDYNEQFF,TGTGCCAGCAGCCTTACTAGCGGCGACTACAATGAGCAGTTCTTC